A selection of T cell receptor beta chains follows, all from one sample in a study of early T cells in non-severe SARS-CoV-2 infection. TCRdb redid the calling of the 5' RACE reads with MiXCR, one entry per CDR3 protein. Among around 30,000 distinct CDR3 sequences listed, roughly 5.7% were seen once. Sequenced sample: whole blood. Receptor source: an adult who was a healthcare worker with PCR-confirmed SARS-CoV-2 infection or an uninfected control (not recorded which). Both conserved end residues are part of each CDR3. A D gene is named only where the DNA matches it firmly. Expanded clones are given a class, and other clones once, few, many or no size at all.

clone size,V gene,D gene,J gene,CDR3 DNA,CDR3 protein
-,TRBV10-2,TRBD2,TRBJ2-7,TGCGCCAGCGTTGACACGGGCGGGGGGAATTCCTACGAGCAGTACTTC,CASVDTGGGNSYEQYF
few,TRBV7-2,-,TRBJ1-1,TGTGCCAGCAGCTCTACTCACTGGACTGAAGCTTTCTTT,CASSSTHWTEAFF
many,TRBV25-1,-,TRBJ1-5,TGTGCCAGCAGTGAATCGGGCGATCAGCCCCAGCATTTT,CASSESGDQPQHF
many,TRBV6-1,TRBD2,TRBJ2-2,TGTGCCAGCAGTGAAGAAGCGGGAAACACCGGGGAGCTGTTTTTT,CASSEEAGNTGELFF
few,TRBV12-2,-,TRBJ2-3,TGTGCAAGTCGCGGGACTAGCGGCCGCACAGATACGCAGTATTTT,CASRGTSGRTDTQYF
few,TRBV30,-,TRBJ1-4,TGTGCCTGGGGGGCGCGAGTTGAAAAACTGTTTTTT,CAWGARVEKLFF
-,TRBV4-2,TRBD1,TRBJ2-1,TGTGCCAGCAGCCAGGTAGGACAGGGTTGGAATGAGCAGTTCTTC,CASSQVGQGWNEQFF
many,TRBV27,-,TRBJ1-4,TGTGCCAGCCGACCAGTTCCGCGTTATAATGAAAAACTGTTTTTT,CASRPVPRYNEKLFF
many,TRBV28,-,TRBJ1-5,TGTGCCAGCAGCCCGACCATGGGGAATCAGCCCCAGCATTTT,CASSPTMGNQPQHF
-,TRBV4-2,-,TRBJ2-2,TGTGCCAGCAGCCAAGGCAAACAGTCCCAAAGGCCCACCGGGGAGCTGTTTTTT,CASSQGKQSQRPTGELFF
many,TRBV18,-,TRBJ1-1,TGTGCCAGCTCATCACAGGAGAACACTGAAGCTTTCTTT,CASSSQENTEAFF
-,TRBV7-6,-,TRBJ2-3,TGTGCCAGCAGCCCCAATGGGAGAACATCAGATACGCAGTATTTT,CASSPNGRTSDTQYF
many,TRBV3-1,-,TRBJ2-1,TGTGCCAGCAGCCAAGATACGCGGACGAGCTCCTACAATGAGCAGTTCTTC,CASSQDTRTSSYNEQFF
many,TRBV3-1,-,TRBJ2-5,TGTGCCAGCAGCCCTCAATCCTCTGGGACCCAGTACTTC,CASSPQSSGTQYF
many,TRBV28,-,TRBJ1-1,TGTGCCAGCAGTTTGGTCGGGACCCTTGGGGCGTCGAACACTGAAGCTTTCTTT,CASSLVGTLGASNTEAFF
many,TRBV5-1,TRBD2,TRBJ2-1,TGCGCCAGCAGAAAAGCGGGAGGGAACGAAAATGAGCAGTTCTTC,CASRKAGGNENEQFF
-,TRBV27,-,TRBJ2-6,TGTGCCAGCAGTTTAGTAGGCGCAGGGTACTCTGGGGCCAACGTCCTGACTTTC,CASSLVGAGYSGANVLTF
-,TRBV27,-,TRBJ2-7,TGTGCCAGCAGCCTAGAATCACGCCACTACGAGCAGTACTTC,CASSLESRHYEQYF
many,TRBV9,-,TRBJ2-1,TGTGCCAGCAGCGTAGCTTATCGGAGCTCCTACAATGAGCAGTTCTTC,CASSVAYRSSYNEQFF
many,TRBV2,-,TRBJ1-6,TGTGCCAGCAGGACAACGGGGGGTCTTGGATCACCCCTCCACTTT,CASRTTGGLGSPLHF
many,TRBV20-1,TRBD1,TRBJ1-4,TGCAGTGCTAGTTCCCGGCGGGACAGCCCTAATGAAAAACTGTTTTTT,CSASSRRDSPNEKLFF
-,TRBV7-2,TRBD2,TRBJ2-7,TGTGCCAGCAGCTTAGGAGGGACTAGCGGGAGCATCCCCTACGAGCAGTACTTC,CASSLGGTSGSIPYEQYF
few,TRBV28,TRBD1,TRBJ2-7,TGTGCCAGCAGGGGACAGGGCCCCTCCTACGAGCAGTACTTC,CASRGQGPSYEQYF
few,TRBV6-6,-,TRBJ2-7,TGTGCCAGCAGTTACTCTACGGGACATGACATCGAGCAGTACTTC,CASSYSTGHDIEQYF
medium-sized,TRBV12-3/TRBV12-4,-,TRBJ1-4,TGTGCCAGCAGGCTAGGACAGTACAATGAAAAACTGTTTTTT,CASRLGQYNEKLFF
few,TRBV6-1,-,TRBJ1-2,TGTGCCAGCAGTGAAACAGGCAGGCTTTATGGCTACACCTTC,CASSETGRLYGYTF
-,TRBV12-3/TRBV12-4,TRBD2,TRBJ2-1,TGTGCCAGCAGTTCCGACCTAGCGGGAGTTCCATTGGCCAATGAGCAGTTCTTC,CASSSDLAGVPLANEQFF
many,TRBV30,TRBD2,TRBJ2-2,TGTGCCTGGATTTCCCGGGGGGCCGGGGAGCTGTTTTTT,CAWISRGAGELFF
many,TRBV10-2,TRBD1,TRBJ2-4,TGCGCCAGCAGTCAATATCAGGGGGAAGCCAAAAACATTCAGTACTTC,CASSQYQGEAKNIQYF
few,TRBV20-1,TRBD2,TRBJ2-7,TGCAGTGCTATCCCGGTGACTAGCGGACCCTACGAGCAGTACTTC,CSAIPVTSGPYEQYF
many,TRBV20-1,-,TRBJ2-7,TGCAGTGCTAGAGAGGGTTATTACTCCTACGAGCAGTACTTC,CSAREGYYSYEQYF
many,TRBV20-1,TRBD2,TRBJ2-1,TGCAGTGCTAGAGATCCGGTCTCCGGCGGGAGTTGGAATGAGCAGTTCTTC,CSARDPVSGGSWNEQFF
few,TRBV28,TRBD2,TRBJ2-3,TGTGCCAGCAGTCCCGGGACTATGGGTTCTTGGCAGTATTTT,CASSPGTMGSWQYF
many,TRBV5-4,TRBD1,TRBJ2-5,TGTGCCAGCAGCTTGGAGGGTTCAGGGGGCGAGACCCAGTACTTC,CASSLEGSGGETQYF
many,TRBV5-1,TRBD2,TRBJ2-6,TGCGCCAGCAGCTTGGGGGACCTAGCGGGAGCTCAAACCCGGGCTGGGGCCAACGTCCTGACTTTC,CASSLGDLAGAQTRAGANVLTF
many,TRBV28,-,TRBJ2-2,TGTGCCAGCAGTTTCAGGGCCAGGCGGAACACCGGGGAGCTGTTTTTT,CASSFRARRNTGELFF
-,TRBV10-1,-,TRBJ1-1,TGCGCCAGCAGTGAGACCCAGGGTGGATGGGCTGAAGCTTTCTTT,CASSETQGGWAEAFF
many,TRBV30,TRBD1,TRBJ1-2,TGTGCCTGGAGGCAAGGGGGCAATCGCTATGGCTACACCTTC,CAWRQGGNRYGYTF
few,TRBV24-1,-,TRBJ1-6,TGTGCCACCGCCCACCCACTTAATTCACCCCTCCACTTT,CATAHPLNSPLHF
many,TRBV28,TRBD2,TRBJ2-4,TGTGCCAGCAGCAAACCTAGCGGGAGGAAAAACATTCAGTACTTC,CASSKPSGRKNIQYF
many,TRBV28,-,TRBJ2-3,TGTGCCAGCAGTTTAGCAGATACGCAGTATTTT,CASSLADTQYF